This T cell receptor beta chain was captured in a study of blood T cell repertoires in COVID-19. Study as a whole: Researchers got acute and convalescent COVID-19 samples from the United States, Italy and Spain.

This CDR3 spans 14 amino acids. Germline V gene data show CDR1 as SGHKS and CDR2 as YYEKEE (reference sequence). V was cut by 7 bases and J by 4 bases, with 18 bases left in between. In the source study's methods: Estimation of nucleated cell counts relied on the amplification of reference gene primers. The protocol was immunoSEQ multiplex PCR, while the TCRdb copy is restricted to in-frame clones and leaves out a portion. V, J and clone size derive from that table, while D and trimming were established from the DNA sequence. The sample yields around 300,000 clones, around nine tenths seen once. Material: peripheral blood. The source is a man aged 50 to 60 with acute or convalescent COVID-19. This rearrangement joins TRBV5-5 to TRBJ2-7; possibly TRBD2 for D (5 bases). CDR3 coding DNA: TGTGCCAGCGTAACGGGTCCCCTAGCATACGAGCAGTACTTC. This translates into CASVTGPLAYEQYF.